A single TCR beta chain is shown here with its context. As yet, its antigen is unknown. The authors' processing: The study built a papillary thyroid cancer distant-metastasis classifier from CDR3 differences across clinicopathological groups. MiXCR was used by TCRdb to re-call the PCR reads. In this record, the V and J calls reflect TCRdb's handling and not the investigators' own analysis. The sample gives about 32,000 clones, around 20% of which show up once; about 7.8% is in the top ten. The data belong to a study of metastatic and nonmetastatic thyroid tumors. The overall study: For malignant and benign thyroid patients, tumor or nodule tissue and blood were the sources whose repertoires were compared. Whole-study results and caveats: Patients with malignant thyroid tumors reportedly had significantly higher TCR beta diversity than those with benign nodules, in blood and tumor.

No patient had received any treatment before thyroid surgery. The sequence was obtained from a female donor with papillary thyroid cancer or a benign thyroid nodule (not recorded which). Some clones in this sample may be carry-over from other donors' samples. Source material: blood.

CDR3 residues: CASSRGLAGVHGSTDTQYF. For the CDR3, the DNA is TGTGCCAGCAGCCGGGGACTAGCGGGAGTGCATGGTAGCACAGATACGCAGTATTTT. The rearrangement joins TRBV4-2 to TRBJ2-3, with 14 bases matching TRBD2. The germline V gene encodes CDR1 LGHNA and CDR2 YNFKEQ. The CDR3 extends over 19 amino acids. With V trimmed by 4 bases and J by 0 bases, 9 bases remained unmatched.